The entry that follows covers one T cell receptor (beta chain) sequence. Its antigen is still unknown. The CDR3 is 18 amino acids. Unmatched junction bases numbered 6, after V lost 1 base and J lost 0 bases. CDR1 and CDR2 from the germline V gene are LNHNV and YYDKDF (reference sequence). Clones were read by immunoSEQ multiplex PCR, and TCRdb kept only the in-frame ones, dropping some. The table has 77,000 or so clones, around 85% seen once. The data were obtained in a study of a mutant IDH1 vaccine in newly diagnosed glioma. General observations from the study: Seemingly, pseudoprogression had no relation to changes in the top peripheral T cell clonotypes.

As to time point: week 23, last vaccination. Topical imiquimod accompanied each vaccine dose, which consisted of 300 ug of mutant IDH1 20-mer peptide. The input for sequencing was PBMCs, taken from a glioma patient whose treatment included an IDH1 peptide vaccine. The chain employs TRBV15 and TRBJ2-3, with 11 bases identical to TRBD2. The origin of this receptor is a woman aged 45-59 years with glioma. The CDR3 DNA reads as TGTGCCACCAGCAGAGTGGCTAGCGGGAGGCAAAGCACAGATACGCAGTATTTT. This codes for CATSRVASGRQSTDTQYF.